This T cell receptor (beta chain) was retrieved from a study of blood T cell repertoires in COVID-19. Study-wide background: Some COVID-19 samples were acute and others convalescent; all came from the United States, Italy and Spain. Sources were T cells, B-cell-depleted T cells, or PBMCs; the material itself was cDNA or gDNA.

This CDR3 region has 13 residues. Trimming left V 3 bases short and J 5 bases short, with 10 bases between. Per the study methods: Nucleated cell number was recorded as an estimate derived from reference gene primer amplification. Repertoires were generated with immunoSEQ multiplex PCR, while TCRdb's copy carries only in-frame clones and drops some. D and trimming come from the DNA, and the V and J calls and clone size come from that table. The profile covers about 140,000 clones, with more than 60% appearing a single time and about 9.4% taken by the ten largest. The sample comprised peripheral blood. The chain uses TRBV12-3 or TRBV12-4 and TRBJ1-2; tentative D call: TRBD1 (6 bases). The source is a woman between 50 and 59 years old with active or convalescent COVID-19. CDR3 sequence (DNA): TGTGCCAGCAGTTTTCAGGGGCGGTATGGCTACACCTTC. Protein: CASSFQGRYGYTF.